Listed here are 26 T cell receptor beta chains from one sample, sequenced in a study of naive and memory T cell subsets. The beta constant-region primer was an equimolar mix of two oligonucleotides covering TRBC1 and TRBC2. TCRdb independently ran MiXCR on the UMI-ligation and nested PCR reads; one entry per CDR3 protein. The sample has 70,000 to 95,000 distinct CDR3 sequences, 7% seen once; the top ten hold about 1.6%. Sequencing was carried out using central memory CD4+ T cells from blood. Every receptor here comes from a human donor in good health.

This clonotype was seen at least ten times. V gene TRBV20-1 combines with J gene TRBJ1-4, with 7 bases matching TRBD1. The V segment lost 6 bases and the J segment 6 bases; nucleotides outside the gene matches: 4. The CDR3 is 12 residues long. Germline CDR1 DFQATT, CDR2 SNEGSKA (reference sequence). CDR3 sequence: CSAYDRDEKLFF. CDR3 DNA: TGCAGTGCCTATGACAGGGATGAAAAACTGTTTTTT.

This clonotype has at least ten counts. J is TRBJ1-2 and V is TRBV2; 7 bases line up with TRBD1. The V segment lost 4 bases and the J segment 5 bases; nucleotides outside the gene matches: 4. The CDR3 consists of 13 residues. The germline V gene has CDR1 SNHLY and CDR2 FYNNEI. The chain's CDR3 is CASSGYRGYGYTF. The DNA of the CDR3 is TGTGCCAGCAGTGGGTACAGGGGTTATGGCTACACCTTC.

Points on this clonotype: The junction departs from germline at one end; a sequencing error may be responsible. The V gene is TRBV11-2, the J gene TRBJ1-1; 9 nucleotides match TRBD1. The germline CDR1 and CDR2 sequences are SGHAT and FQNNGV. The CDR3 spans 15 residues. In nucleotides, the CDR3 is TGTGCCAGCAGCCCGTTGGGCGGGACAGGGCTCGAGACTCTCTTT. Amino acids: CASSPLGGTGLETLF.

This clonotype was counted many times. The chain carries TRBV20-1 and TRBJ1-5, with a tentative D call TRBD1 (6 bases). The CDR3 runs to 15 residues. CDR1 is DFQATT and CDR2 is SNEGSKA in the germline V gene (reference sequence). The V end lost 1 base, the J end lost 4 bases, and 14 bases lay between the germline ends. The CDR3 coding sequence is TGCAGTGCTAGAGCATCTAGGCAGGGGAATCAGCCCCAGCATTTT. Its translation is CSARASRQGNQPQHF.

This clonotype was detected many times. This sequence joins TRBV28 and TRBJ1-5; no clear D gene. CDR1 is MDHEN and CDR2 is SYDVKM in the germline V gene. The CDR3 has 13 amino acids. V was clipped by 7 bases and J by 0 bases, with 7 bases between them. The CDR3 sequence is CASISNSNQPQHF. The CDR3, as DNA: TGTGCCAGCATAAGTAATAGCAATCAGCCCCAGCATTTT.

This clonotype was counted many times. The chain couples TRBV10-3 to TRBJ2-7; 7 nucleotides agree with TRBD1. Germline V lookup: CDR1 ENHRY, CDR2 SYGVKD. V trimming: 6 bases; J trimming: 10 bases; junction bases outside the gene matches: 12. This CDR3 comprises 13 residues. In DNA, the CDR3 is TGTGCCATCAGCCAATTAGGGACAGATAATCAGTACTTC. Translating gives CAISQLGTDNQYF.

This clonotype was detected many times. CDR3 bases: TGTGCCAGCAGCTGGAGGCGAGGCTCTGGGGCCAACGTCCTGACTTTC. This gives the protein CASSWRRGSGANVLTF. The J gene is TRBJ2-6, the V gene TRBV5-4; TRBD2 is a possible D gene (5 bases). V gave up 3 bases and J gave up 0 bases, with 10 bases separating them. In germline, CDR1 is SGHNT, CDR2 YYREEE (reference sequence). The CDR3 runs to 16 residues.

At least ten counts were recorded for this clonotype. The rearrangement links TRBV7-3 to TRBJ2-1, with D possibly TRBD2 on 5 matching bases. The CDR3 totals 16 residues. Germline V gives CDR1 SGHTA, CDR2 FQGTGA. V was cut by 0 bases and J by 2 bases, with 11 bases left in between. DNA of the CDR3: TGTGCCAGCAGCTTAACATCTAGCAGGCCCTACAATGAGCAGTTCTTC. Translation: CASSLTSSRPYNEQFF.

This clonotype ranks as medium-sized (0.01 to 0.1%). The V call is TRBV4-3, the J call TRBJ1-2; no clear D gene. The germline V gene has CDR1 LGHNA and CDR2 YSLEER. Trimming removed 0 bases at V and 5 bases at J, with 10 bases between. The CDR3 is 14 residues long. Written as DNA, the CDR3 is TGCGCCAGCAGCCAAGAAGCCGGCCCGTATGGCTACACCTTC. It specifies CASSQEAGPYGYTF.

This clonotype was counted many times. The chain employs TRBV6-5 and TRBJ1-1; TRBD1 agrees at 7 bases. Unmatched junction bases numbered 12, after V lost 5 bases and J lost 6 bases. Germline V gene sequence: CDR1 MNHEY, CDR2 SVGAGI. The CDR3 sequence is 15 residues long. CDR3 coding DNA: TGTGCCAGCAGTGAGACAGGGAAGTCCGGGGCTGAAGCTTTCTTT. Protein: CASSETGKSGAEAFF.

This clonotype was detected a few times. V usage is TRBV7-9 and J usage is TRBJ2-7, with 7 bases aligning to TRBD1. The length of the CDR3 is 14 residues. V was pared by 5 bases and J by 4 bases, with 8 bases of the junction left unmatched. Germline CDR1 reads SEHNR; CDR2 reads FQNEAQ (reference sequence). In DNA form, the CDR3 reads TGTGCCAGCAGCCCAGGGGGAAGAGGGTACGAGCAGTACTTC. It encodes CASSPGGRGYEQYF.

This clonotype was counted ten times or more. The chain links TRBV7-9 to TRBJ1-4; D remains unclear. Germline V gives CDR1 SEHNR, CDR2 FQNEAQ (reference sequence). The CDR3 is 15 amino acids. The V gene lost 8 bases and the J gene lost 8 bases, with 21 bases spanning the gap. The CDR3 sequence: CASSRNREYGEKLFF. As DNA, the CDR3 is TGTGCCAGCTCTCGGAACCGGGAATATGGAGAAAAACTGTTTTTT.

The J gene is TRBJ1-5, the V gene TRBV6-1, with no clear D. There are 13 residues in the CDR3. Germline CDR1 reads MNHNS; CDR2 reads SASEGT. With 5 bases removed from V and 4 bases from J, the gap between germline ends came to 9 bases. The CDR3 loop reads CASSRGKNQPQHF. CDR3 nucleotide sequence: TGTGCCAGCAGTCGCGGCAAAAATCAGCCCCAGCATTTT.

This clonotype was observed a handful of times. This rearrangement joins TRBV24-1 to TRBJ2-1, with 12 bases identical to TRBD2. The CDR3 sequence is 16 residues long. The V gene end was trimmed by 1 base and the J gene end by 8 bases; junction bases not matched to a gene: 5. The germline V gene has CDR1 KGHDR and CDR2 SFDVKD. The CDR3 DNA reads TGTGCCACCAGTGATTTCCCTAGCGGGAGGGCCCATGAGCAGTTCTTC. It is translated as CATSDFPSGRAHEQFF.

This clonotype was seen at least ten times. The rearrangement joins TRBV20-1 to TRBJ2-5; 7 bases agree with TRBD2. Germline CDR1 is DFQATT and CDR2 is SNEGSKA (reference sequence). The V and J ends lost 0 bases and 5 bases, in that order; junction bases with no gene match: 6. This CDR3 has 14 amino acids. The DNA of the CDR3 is TGCAGTGCTAGAGAGGCGGGAGTACGGGAGACCCAGTACTTC. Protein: CSAREAGVRETQYF.

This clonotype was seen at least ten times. In nucleotides, the CDR3 is TGTGCCAGCTCACCGCTTCCTTCGGCAGAAGAGACCCAGTACTTC. Amino acids: CASSPLPSAEETQYF. The chain couples TRBV18 to TRBJ2-5; no firm D call. The germline gives CDR1 KGHSH, CDR2 LQKENI. Trimming stripped 3 bases from V and 3 bases from J, with 14 bases between. This CDR3 spans 15 amino acids.

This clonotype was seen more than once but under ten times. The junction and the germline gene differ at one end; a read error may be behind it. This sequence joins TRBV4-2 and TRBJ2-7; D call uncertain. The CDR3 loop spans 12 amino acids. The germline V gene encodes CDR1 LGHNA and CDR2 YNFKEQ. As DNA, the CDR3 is TGTGCCAGCAGCCAAGAGTCCCACCCCCCCTTCTTC. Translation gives CASSQESHPPFF.

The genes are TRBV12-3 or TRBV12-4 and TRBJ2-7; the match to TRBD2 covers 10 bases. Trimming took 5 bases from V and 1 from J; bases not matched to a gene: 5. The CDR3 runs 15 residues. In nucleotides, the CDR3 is TGTGCCAGCAGTCAAGCGGGAGGGGTTTCCTACGAGCAGTACTTC. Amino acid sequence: CASSQAGGVSYEQYF.

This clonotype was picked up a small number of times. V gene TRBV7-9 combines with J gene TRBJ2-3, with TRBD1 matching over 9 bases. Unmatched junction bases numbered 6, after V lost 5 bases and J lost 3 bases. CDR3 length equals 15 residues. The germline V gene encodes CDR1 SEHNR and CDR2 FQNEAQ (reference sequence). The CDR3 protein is CASSPRTGATDTQYF. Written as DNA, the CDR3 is TGTGCCAGCAGCCCTAGGACAGGGGCAACAGATACGCAGTATTTT.

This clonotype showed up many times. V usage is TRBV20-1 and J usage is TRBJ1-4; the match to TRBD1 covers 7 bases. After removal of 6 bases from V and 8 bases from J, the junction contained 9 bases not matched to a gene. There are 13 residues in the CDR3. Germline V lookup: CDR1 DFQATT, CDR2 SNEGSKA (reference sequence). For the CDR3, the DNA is TGCAGTGCCGGGGGGGGGACAGTGGAAAAACTGTTTTTT. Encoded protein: CSAGGGTVEKLFF.

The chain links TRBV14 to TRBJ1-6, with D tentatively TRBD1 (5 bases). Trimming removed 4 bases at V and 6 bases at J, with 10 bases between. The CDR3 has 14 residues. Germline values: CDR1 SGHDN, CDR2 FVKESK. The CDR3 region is CASSLGPANSPLHF. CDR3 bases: TGTGCCAGCAGCCTGGGGCCGGCTAATTCACCCCTCCACTTT.

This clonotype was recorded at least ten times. The chain's CDR3 is CASSIQGGVAFF. The CDR3 DNA sequence: TGTGCCAGCAGTATACAGGGTGGAGTAGCTTTCTTT. The chain couples TRBV7-3 to TRBJ1-1; tentative D call: TRBD1 (6 bases). CDR3 size: 12 residues. V lost 6 bases to trimming and J lost 10 bases, with 15 bases between them. Germline loops: CDR1 SGHTA, CDR2 FQGTGA.

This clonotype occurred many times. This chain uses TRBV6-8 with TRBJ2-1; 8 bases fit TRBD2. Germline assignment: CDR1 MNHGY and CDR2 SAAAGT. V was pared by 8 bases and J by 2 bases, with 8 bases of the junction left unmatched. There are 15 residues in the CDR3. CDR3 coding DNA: TGTGCCAGCCCTCCGGGCGGGGGGCCCTACAATGAGCAGTTCTTC. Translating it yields CASPPGGGPYNEQFF.

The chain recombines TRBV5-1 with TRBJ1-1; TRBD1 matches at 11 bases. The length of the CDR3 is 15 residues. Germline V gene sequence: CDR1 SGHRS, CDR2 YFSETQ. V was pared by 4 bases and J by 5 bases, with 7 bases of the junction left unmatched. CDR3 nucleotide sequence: TGCGCCAGCAGCCGTTGGGGACAGGGGGAAACTGAAGCTTTCTTT. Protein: CASSRWGQGETEAFF.

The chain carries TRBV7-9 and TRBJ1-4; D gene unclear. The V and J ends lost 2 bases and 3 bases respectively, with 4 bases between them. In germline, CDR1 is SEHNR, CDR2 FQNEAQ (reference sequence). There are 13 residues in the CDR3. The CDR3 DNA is TGTGCCAGCAGCTTACACGCTAATGAAAAACTGTTTTTT. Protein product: CASSLHANEKLFF.

The CDR3 DNA reads TGTGCCAGCAGCCCCTCGCCTAGCAATGAGCAGTTCTTC. Amino acids: CASSPSPSNEQFF. The chain has TRBV3-1 and TRBJ2-1; D ambiguous. Germline-derived CDR1 and CDR2 are LGHDT and YNNKEL (reference sequence). This CDR3 comprises 13 residues. V lost 4 bases and J lost 6, with 10 bases in between.